This TCR beta chain is drawn from a study of blood T cell repertoires in COVID-19. Overall study: Samples representing acute and convalescent COVID-19 were sourced from the United States, Italy and Spain.

Here immunoSEQ multiplex PCR was the method, and the copy in TCRdb shows in-frame clones only, minus some. The data contain about 150,000 clones, around 90% of them seen just once; the ten biggest clones take up roughly a tenth. This CDR3 has 15 residues. CDR1 is SGHDT, CDR2 YYEEEE, per germline. V was cut by 4 bases and J by 0 bases, with 13 bases left in between. This chain links TRBV5-6 with TRBJ2-5; D not resolved. Sequenced sample: peripheral blood. The TCR was taken from a man aged 55 to 70 with active or convalescent COVID-19. CDR3 region: CASSPERNYQETQYF. DNA of the CDR3: TGTGCCAGCAGCCCCGAGAGAAACTACCAAGAGACCCAGTACTTC.